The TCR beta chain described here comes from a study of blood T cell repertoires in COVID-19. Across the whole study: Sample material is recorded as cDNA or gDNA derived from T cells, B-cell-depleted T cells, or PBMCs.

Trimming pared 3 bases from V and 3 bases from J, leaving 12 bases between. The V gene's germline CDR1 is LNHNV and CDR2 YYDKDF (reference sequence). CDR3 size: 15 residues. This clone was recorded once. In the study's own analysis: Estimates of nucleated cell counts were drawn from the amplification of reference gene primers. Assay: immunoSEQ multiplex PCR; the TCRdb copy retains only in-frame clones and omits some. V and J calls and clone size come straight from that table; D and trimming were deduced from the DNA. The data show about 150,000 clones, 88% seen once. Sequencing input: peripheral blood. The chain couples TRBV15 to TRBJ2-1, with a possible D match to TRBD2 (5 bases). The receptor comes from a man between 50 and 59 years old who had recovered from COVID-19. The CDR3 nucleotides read TGTGCCACCAGCAGTGATCTTAGCGACTACAATGAGCAGTTCTTC. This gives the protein CATSSDLSDYNEQFF.